Presented here are 17 T cell receptor beta chains from one specimen sequenced in a study of shared clonotypes between healthy human individuals. Repertoires were generated with immunoSEQ multiplex PCR, while TCRdb's copy carries only in-frame clones and drops some. The sample comprises 2.3 million or so clones, approximately 93% of which are singletons, and about 0.41% rests with the top ten. The sample was naive CD4+ T cells from PBMCs. The sample's subset: CD45RA+ positively selected. The receptors come from a young man in good health. Some clones in this sample may be carry-over from other donors' samples.

V is TRBV28 and J is TRBJ1-4; 7 positions match TRBD1. The germline V gene encodes CDR1 MDHEN and CDR2 SYDVKM. This CDR3 contains 19 residues. Trimming at V came to 3 bases and at J to 0 bases, leaving 13 bases not matched to a gene. CDR3: CASSFGGTVLVATNEKLFF. In DNA form, the CDR3 reads TGTGCCAGCAGTTTCGGCGGGACAGTTTTAGTTGCAACTAATGAAAAACTGTTTTTT.

The gene calls are TRBV30 and TRBJ2-7; 9 bases fit TRBD2. Unmatched junction bases numbered 8, after V lost 0 bases and J lost 5 bases. The CDR3 runs 15 residues. The germline V gene has CDR1 GTSNPN and CDR2 SVGIG (reference sequence). CDR3 residues: CAWSVGSGSFDEQYF. Written as DNA, the CDR3 is TGTGCCTGGAGTGTTGGTAGCGGGAGCTTCGACGAGCAGTACTTC.

The V call is TRBV5-1, the J call TRBJ1-1; tentatively, D is TRBD1 (5 bases). Trimming cost V 6 bases and J 0 bases, with 15 bases left between them. Looked up from germline, CDR1 is SGHRS and CDR2 is YFSETQ. This CDR3 contains 15 residues. The CDR3 bases are TGCGCCAGCACTAAATCGGGGGACTTGAACACTGAAGCTTTCTTT. Protein sequence: CASTKSGDLNTEAFF.

This clone was detected only once. The chain couples TRBV28 to TRBJ1-2; D gene ambiguous. Per germline, CDR1 MDHEN and CDR2 SYDVKM. V shed 11 bases and J shed 7 bases, with 17 bases lying between them. This CDR3 region has 12 residues. The CDR3 loop is CAGRSPGSGYTF. The CDR3 DNA follows: TGTGCCGGACGTTCCCCGGGGAGTGGCTACACCTTC.

The DNA for the CDR3 is TGTGCCAGCAGCTTAAAGGGACTCCGGGACAGCTCCTACGAGCAGTACTTC. Translation: CASSLKGLRDSSYEQYF. The chain employs TRBV7-2 and TRBJ2-7, with D possibly being TRBD1 (7 bases). The V gene's germline CDR1 is SGHTA and CDR2 FQGNSA. The CDR3 sequence is 17 residues long. Trimming pared 2 bases from V and 0 bases from J, leaving 17 bases between.

V usage is TRBV29-1 and J usage is TRBJ1-4, with no clear D. V lost 1 base and J 8 bases, leaving 8 bases between the germline ends. Germline CDR1 SQVTM, CDR2 ANQGSEA. This CDR3 is built from 12 residues. The CDR3 loop is CSVEVGAEKLFF. The DNA for the CDR3 is TGCAGCGTTGAAGTGGGAGCCGAAAAACTGTTTTTT. The whole variable domain, remainder taken from reference TRBV29-1 and TRBJ1-4, is SAVISQKPSRDICQRGTSLTIQCQVDSQVTMMFWYRQQPGQSLTLIATANQGSEATYESGFVIDKFPISRPNLTFSTLTVSNMSPEDSSIYLCSVEVGAEKLFFGSGTQLSVL.

This chain connects TRBV21-1 to TRBJ2-2; the tabulated D call, TRBD1, remains unverified against the DNA. TRBV21-1 is termed a pseudogene. This CDR3 comprises 16 residues. The CDR3 DNA reads as TGTGCCAGCGCCCTTTCTGGACAGGGGGTTACCGGGGAGCTGTTTTTT. This sequence encodes CASALSGQGVTGELFF.

Worth noting for this clone: Additional DNA sequences in this sample encode the identical CDR3. This chain joins TRBV30 and TRBJ1-1; a possible D gene is TRBD1 (5 bases). Trimming removed 4 bases from V and 5 bases from J, with 11 bases in between. The germline CDR1 and CDR2 sequences are GTSNPN and SVGIG (reference sequence). This CDR3 comprises 12 residues. The CDR3 is CAWTRGETEAFF. DNA of the CDR3: TGTGCCTGGACGAGAGGGGAAACTGAAGCTTTCTTT. Complete variable domain (other parts from reference TRBV30 and TRBJ1-1): SQTIHQWPATLVQPVGSPLSLECTVEGTSNPNLYWYRQAAGRGLQLLFYSVGIGQISSEVPQNLSASRPQDRQFILSSKKLLLSDSGFYLCAWTRGETEAFFGQGTRLTVV.

The chain links TRBV18 to TRBJ1-1; no clear D gene. Germline assignment: CDR1 KGHSH and CDR2 LQKENI. The CDR3 is made up of 14 amino acids. V was cut by 5 bases and J by 1 base, with 11 bases left in between. The CDR3 reads CASSTTDANTEAFF. The CDR3, as DNA: TGTGCCAGCTCAACGACGGACGCGAACACTGAAGCTTTCTTT.

The chain is built from TRBV5-1 and TRBJ2-7; D is unclear. This CDR3 comprises 14 residues. CDR1 SGHRS and CDR2 YFSETQ come from the germline V gene. Between the trimmed V and J ends, which lost 5 bases and 0 bases, there was a span of 12 bases. CDR3 bases: TGCGCCAGCAGATTCTCCGGGCTCTCCTACGAGCAGTACTTC. Protein: CASRFSGLSYEQYF.

The J gene is TRBJ2-2, the V gene TRBV5-8; 7 bases align to TRBD2. V shed 0 bases and J 4 bases; nucleotides not matched to a gene: 3. CDR1 SGHTS and CDR2 YDEGEE come from the germline V gene. The CDR3 sequence is 15 residues long. For the CDR3, the DNA is TGTGCCAGCAGCTTGGTCCCGGGAGGCACCGGGGAGCTGTTTTTT. This encodes CASSLVPGGTGELFF.

This sequence joins TRBV6-5 and TRBJ2-1; D unclear. Germline V gene sequence: CDR1 MNHEY, CDR2 SVGAGI. Trimming left V 6 bases short and J 8 bases short, with 8 bases between. This CDR3 contains 11 residues. CDR3 coding DNA: TGTGCCAGCAGCTGGAGAGATGAGCAGTTCTTC. Translation gives CASSWRDEQFF.

The chain is built from TRBV6-1 and TRBJ1-2; 8 positions match TRBD1. With V trimmed by 8 bases and J by 2 bases, 10 bases remained unmatched. The germline V gene encodes CDR1 MNHNS and CDR2 SASEGT. The CDR3 consists of 15 residues. In DNA form, the CDR3 reads TGTGCCAGCGATAAGGGTCAGGGGGCGAACTATGGCTACACCTTC. Translating it yields CASDKGQGANYGYTF.

The chain uses TRBV9 and TRBJ2-1; D ambiguous. CDR1 is SGDLS and CDR2 is YYNGEE in the germline V gene. This CDR3 is built from 11 residues. Trimming took 4 bases from V and 10 from J, leaving 9 bases between them. The CDR3 DNA is TGTGCCAGCAGCCCCTCCAGCGAGCAGTTCTTC. Translated, it gives CASSPSSEQFF.

The chain joins TRBV13 to TRBJ2-2; D may be TRBD2 (6 bases). Trimming pared 4 bases from V and 4 bases from J, leaving 10 bases between. The CDR3 is made up of 14 amino acids. Germline V CDR1 and CDR2: PRHDT, FYEKMQ (reference sequence). The CDR3 coding sequence is TGTGCCAGCAGCTCGAGACTAGTCACCGGGGAGCTGTTTTTT. Translation gives CASSSRLVTGELFF.

The chain combines TRBV29-1 with TRBJ2-7, with D perhaps TRBD2 (6 bases). The CDR3 totals 12 residues. V was shortened by 6 bases and J by 2 bases, with 11 bases between the two germline ends. Per the germline V gene, CDR1 is SQVTM and CDR2 is ANQGSEA. Here the CDR3 reads CSVQGGPYEQYF. The CDR3 nucleotides are TGCAGCGTCCAGGGAGGTCCCTACGAGCAGTACTTC.

The chain couples TRBV5-1 to TRBJ2-1; no clear D gene. CDR1 and CDR2 from the germline V gene are SGHRS and YFSETQ. Trimming shortened V by 5 bases and J by 4 bases, and 13 bases separated the two germline ends. The CDR3 has 14 amino acids. The CDR3 reads CASRPWGGYNEQFF. The CDR3 DNA sequence: TGCGCCAGCAGACCCTGGGGTGGGTACAATGAGCAGTTCTTC.